This T cell receptor (beta chain) was sequenced during a study of T cells in Graves' hyperthyroidism and ophthalmopathy. Amplified TCR beta CDR3 regions derived from RNA transcripts. The HTBI primer set served for first-round RT-PCR of the TCR CDR3. TCRdb processed the multiplex PCR reads anew with MiXCR; each CDR3 protein has one entry. The sample yields about 420,000 distinct CDR3 sequences, around 16% seen once. This clonotype was picked up many times. CDR3 size: 14 residues. Germline CDR1 reads DFQATT; CDR2 reads SNEGSKA (reference sequence). V was shortened by 6 bases and J by 1 base, with 13 bases between the two germline ends. Patients were aged 18 to 65, had disease duration under 2 months, and had newly diagnosed hyperthyroidism.

The sequenced sample was blood. The chain joins TRBV20-1 to TRBJ1-3; D might be TRBD1 (5 bases). This clonotype originated in a young woman with Graves' hyperthyroidism. CDR3 DNA: TGCAGTGCGGACAAGCCAGGTTCTGGAAACACCATATATTTT. Protein product: CSADKPGSGNTIYF.